The subject of this entry is one T cell receptor beta chain. This specimen belongs to a study of blood T cell repertoires in COVID-19. Looking at the study overall: COVID-19 samples from acute and convalescent phases originated in the United States, Italy and Spain. T cells, B-cell-depleted T cells, or PBMCs supplied cDNA or gDNA.

Methods used by the authors: Quantification of nucleated cells was approximated via reference gene primer amplification. The assay was immunoSEQ multiplex PCR, and TCRdb's table has in-frame clones only and misses some. The V and J calls and clone size come from that table; D and trimming were worked out from the DNA. This sample yields around 350,000 clones, of which roughly 86% are seen a single time; about 3% belongs to the top ten. This clonotype was obtained from a human donor in a cohort sampled during active COVID-19. The sample taken for sequencing was peripheral blood.

CDR3 bases: TGTGCCAGCAGAAGGAGTGACGCCCGGGAGTACAGTAACTATGGCTACACCTTC. Its protein is CASRRSDAREYSNYGYTF. V is TRBV2 and J is TRBJ1-2; D gene uncertain. CDR1 is SNHLY, CDR2 FYNNEI, per germline. The CDR3 consists of 18 residues. Trimming shortened V by 6 bases and J by 1 base, and 24 bases separated the two germline ends.